This entry concerns a single T cell receptor (beta chain). As originally analysed: Reference gene primers were amplified, and this amplification served to estimate nucleated cell counts. Produced via immunoSEQ multiplex PCR; TCRdb's table is partial and in-frame only. V, J and clone size are taken as reported in that table, and D and trimming were inferred from the DNA itself. This sample has about 140,000 clones; more than 60% occur once, and the top ten carry about 8.4%. The data derive from a study of blood T cell repertoires in COVID-19. This TCR came from a woman aged 45-65 years with active or convalescent COVID-19. Sequencing was performed on peripheral blood.

The CDR3, as DNA: TGTGCCAGCAGTTTAAGACAGGGAATGAACGAAAAACTGTTTTTT. Encoded protein: CASSLRQGMNEKLFF. This sequence joins TRBV28 and TRBJ1-4; 7 bases are shared with TRBD1. Germline CDR1 MDHEN, CDR2 SYDVKM. The CDR3 loop spans 15 amino acids. The V and J ends lost 2 bases and 8 bases, in that order; junction bases with no gene match: 8.